This T cell receptor beta chain was sequenced in a study of blood T cell repertoires in COVID-19. The wider study: Nucleic acid was either cDNA or gDNA, and it came from T cells, B-cell-depleted T cells, or PBMCs.

In the authors' workflow: Amplification from reference gene primers served as the basis for estimated nucleated cell counts. Only in-frame clones appear in the TCRdb table, and some are missing; sequencing was by immunoSEQ multiplex PCR. Clone size and V and J calls were adopted from that table, with D and trimming inferred from the DNA. Of about 98,000 clones in the sample, 75% to 90% were seen once. Seattle's cohort entered during active infection and was followed longitudinally. The V and J ends lost 2 bases and 4 bases respectively, with 5 bases between them. Germline-derived CDR1 and CDR2 are GTSNPN and SVGIG (reference sequence). The CDR3 extends over 11 amino acids.

This chain joins TRBV30 and TRBJ1-2; no definite D call. The source material was peripheral blood. This clonotype was sampled from a woman in her 50s with COVID-19, enrolled during active disease. Here the CDR3 reads CAWSRSYGYTF. The CDR3 coding sequence is TGTGCCTGGAGTAGGAGCTATGGCTACACCTTC.